The table lists the clone carrying this T cell receptor beta chain with many counts. TCRdb reprocessed the 5' RACE reads with MiXCR, giving one entry per CDR3 protein. This sample carries 74,000 or so distinct CDR3 sequences, approximately 9.4% of them seen once, and the ten largest clones take about 1.7%. The data stem from a study of neurological immune-mediated disorders. The V gene lost 6 bases and the J gene lost 6 bases, with 15 bases spanning the gap. Germline CDR1 reads MDHEN; CDR2 reads SYDVKM. CDR3 length: 13 residues. The sequenced sample was PBMCs. This chain joins TRBV28 and TRBJ2-7; tentatively, D is TRBD2 (6 bases). The sequence came from a man over 45 in good health. The CDR3 DNA follows: TGTGCCAGCAGGGCCGGGACTCTCGGCGAGCAGTACTTC. Amino acid sequence: CASRAGTLGEQYF.